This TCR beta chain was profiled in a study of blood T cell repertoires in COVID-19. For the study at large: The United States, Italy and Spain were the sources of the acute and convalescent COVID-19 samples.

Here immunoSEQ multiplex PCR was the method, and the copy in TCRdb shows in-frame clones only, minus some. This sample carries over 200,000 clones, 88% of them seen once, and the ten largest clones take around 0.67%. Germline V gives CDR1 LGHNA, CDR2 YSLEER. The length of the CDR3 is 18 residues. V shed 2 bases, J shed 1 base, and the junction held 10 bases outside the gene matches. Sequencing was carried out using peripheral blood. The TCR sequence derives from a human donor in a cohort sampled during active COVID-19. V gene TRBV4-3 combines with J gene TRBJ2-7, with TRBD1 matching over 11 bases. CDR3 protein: CASSQSPAGTGGSYEQYF. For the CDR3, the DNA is TGCGCCAGCAGCCAAAGCCCGGCGGGGACAGGGGGGTCCTACGAGCAGTACTTC.